The following is a TCR beta chain sequence with its context. This entry comes from a study of CD8 T cells in Susac syndrome. An input of roughly 0.5 to 1 ug of RNA was subjected to reverse transcription using random hexamers. TCRdb redid the calling of the immunoSEQ multiplex PCR reads with MiXCR, one entry per CDR3 protein. Of around 300,000 distinct CDR3 sequences in the sample, about 91% were seen once. The CDR3 is 17 amino acids. In germline, CDR1 is MDHEN, CDR2 SYDVKM. V was pared by 9 bases and J by 8 bases, with 28 bases between. Sequences were obtained from CD8+ T cells from PBMCs. The chain joins TRBV28 to TRBJ1-4; D is undetermined. The receptor was derived from a human donor with multiple sclerosis. DNA of the CDR3: TGTGCCAGTGGATTGGGGAGCCTCCGGACCTTTAAGGAAAAACTGTTTTTT. It translates to CASGLGSLRTFKEKLFF.